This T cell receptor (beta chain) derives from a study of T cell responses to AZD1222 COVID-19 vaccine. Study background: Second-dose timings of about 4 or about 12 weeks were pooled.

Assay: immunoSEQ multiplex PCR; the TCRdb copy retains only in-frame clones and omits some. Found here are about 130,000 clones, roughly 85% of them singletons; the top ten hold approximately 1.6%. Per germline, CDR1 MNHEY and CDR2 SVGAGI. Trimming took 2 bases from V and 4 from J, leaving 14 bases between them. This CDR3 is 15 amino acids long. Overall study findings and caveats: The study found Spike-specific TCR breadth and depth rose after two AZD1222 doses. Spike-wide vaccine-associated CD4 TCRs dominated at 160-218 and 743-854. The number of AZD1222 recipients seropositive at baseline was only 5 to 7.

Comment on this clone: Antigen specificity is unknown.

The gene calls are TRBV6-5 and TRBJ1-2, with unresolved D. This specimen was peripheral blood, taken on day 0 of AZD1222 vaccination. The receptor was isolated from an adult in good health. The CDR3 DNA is TGTGCCAGCAGTTACACCCCAGGACGGGTCTATGGCTACACCTTC. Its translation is CASSYTPGRVYGYTF.